Below, one TCR beta chain is given with its context. Authors' methods: Reference gene primer amplification gave nucleated cell count estimates. TCRdb's table, derived via immunoSEQ multiplex PCR, lists solely in-frame clones and lacks some. The DNA gave D and trimming, while V, J and clone size come from that table. Of about 200,000 clones listed, 80% are singletons. This sample stems from a study of blood T cell repertoires in COVID-19. Study-wide context: PBMCs, B-cell-depleted T cells, or T cells were the source of the cDNA or gDNA that made up the material.

V was pared by 6 bases and J by 3 bases, with 12 bases of the junction left unmatched. Looked up from germline, CDR1 is LGHNT and CDR2 is FRNRAP. The CDR3 sequence is 17 residues long. The receptor was derived from a man in his fifties or sixties with acute or convalescent COVID-19. Sample: peripheral blood. This chain links TRBV12-5 with TRBJ1-5, with 9 positions matching TRBD1. Here the CDR3 DNA reads TGTGCTAGTGGCCTCAACACAGGGGGCCGGCTCAATCAGCCCCAGCATTTT. This codes for CASGLNTGGRLNQPQHF.